This TCR beta chain was retrieved from a study of blood T cell repertoires in COVID-19. The wider study: Sources were T cells, B-cell-depleted T cells, or PBMCs; the material itself was cDNA or gDNA.

In the original processing: Scientists estimated how many nucleated cells there were by amplifying reference gene primers. Generated by immunoSEQ multiplex PCR, the TCRdb table keeps only in-frame clones and is missing some. That table is the source of V, J and clone size, and D and trimming were worked out from the DNA. The sample has a few hundred thousand clones, 80% to 90% seen once; the top ten hold about a tenth. The V end lost 6 bases, the J end lost 8 bases, and 11 bases lay between the germline ends. There are 12 residues in the CDR3. CDR1 is MNHEY and CDR2 is SMNVEV in the germline V gene (reference sequence).

The chain links TRBV27 to TRBJ2-1; D possibly corresponds to TRBD1 (5 bases). The specimen was peripheral blood. This clonotype was sampled from a woman in her seventies with COVID-19, enrolled during active disease. This CDR3 is CASSSLGHEQFF. The CDR3 region has the DNA TGTGCCAGCAGCTCTTTGGGGCATGAGCAGTTCTTC.